One TCR beta chain is described in this entry. Time point specified: patch test 1, 2 weeks after DPC sensitization. Treatment in this sample: therapeutic diphenylcyclopropenone sensitization with weekly scalp DPC. The donor pool consisted of alopecia patients aged 18 to 70 years, considered suitable for DPC. V dropped 6 bases and J dropped 0 bases, with 15 bases sitting between them. This CDR3 has 16 residues. CDR1 and CDR2 from the germline V gene are SGHRS and YFSETQ. This sample is part of a study of human T cells and chemical hapten exposure. TCRdb re-called the RACE reads with MiXCR, one entry per CDR3 protein. The sample contains some 49,000 distinct CDR3 sequences, around 9.3% of which appear only once.

The input for sequencing was whole blood, taken in connection with sensitization to the hapten diphenylcyclopropenone (DPC). The sequence derives from a woman aged 45-65 years with alopecia areata. Some clones in this sample may be carry-over from other donors' samples. The rearrangement links TRBV5-1 to TRBJ1-4, with unresolved D. The CDR3 sequence is CASTRTSGPTNEKLFF. The CDR3 nucleotides are TGCGCCAGCACCCGGACGTCGGGCCCAACTAATGAAAAACTGTTTTTT.